The 25 T cell receptor beta chains below come from one sample, sequenced in a study of shared clonotypes between healthy human individuals. The protocol was immunoSEQ multiplex PCR, while the TCRdb copy is restricted to in-frame clones and leaves out a portion. The table has under 2.5 million clones, less than 95% seen once. The source material was naive CD4+ T cells from PBMCs. The subset is: CD45RA+ positively selected. The receptors were sampled from a man between 18 and 29 years old in good health. Some clones in this sample may be carry-over from other donors' samples.

V usage is TRBV28 and J usage is TRBJ2-7; TRBD1 is a possible D gene (7 bases). V dropped 6 bases and J dropped 4 bases, with 19 bases sitting between them. The CDR3 has 15 amino acids. CDR1 and CDR2 from the germline V gene are MDHEN and SYDVKM. CDR3 nucleotides: TGTGCCAGCAGGACGCCCAGGGGGGTCGGGTACGAGCAGTACTTC. It translates to CASRTPRGVGYEQYF. The full variable domain, in which reference TRBV28 and TRBJ2-7 provide the parts outside the CDR3, is DVKVTQSSRYLVKRTGEKVFLECVQDMDHENMFWYRQDPGLGLRLIYFSYDVKMKEKGDIPEGYSVSREKKERFSLILESASTNQTSMYLCASRTPRGVGYEQYFGPGTRLTVT.

With respect to this clone: This same CDR3 is encoded by further DNA sequences in the sample. V usage is TRBV7-3 and J usage is TRBJ2-5; no clear D. V lost 0 bases, J lost 5 bases, and 7 bases lay in between. The V gene's germline CDR1 is SGHTA and CDR2 FQGTGA. The CDR3 runs to 13 residues. The CDR3 reads CASSLTREETQYF. The CDR3, as DNA: TGTGCCAGCAGCTTAACGAGAGAGGAGACCCAGTACTTC.

V and J are TRBV5-1 and TRBJ2-2; either TRBD1 or TRBD2 may fit D (5 bases each). The germline V gene has CDR1 SGHRS and CDR2 YFSETQ. The CDR3 spans 15 residues. Trimming left V 4 bases short and J 2 bases short, with 12 bases between. CDR3 bases: TGCGCCAGCAGCCCAACGGGGCCTAACACCGGGGAGCTGTTTTTT. Its translation is CASSPTGPNTGELFF.

The rearrangement uses TRBV2 and TRBJ1-4, with 8 bases aligning to TRBD1. The CDR3 has 12 residues. Germline trimming cut 8 bases from V and 6 bases from J; bases unmatched to any gene: 2. Germline CDR1 and CDR2: SNHLY and FYNNEI. CDR3 DNA sequence: TGTGCCAGCGGGACAGGCTATGAAAAACTGTTTTTT. As protein: CASGTGYEKLFF. Complete variable domain (other parts from reference TRBV2 and TRBJ1-4): EPEVTQTPSHQVTQMGQEVILRCVPISNHLYFYWYRQILGQKVEFLVSFYNNEISEKSEIFDDQFSVERPDGSNFTLKIRSTKLEDSAMYFCASGTGYEKLFFGSGTQLSVL.

This chain joins TRBV10-1 and TRBJ2-1; D gene uncertain. This CDR3 comprises 14 residues. CDR1 WNHNN and CDR2 SYGVQD come from the germline V gene (reference sequence). V was shortened by 3 bases and J by 7 bases, with 13 bases between the two germline ends. In nucleotides, the CDR3 is TGCGCCAGCAGTGATAGGTTTAAGCAGAATGAGCAGTTCTTC. As protein: CASSDRFKQNEQFF.

The chain uses TRBV7-7 and TRBJ2-5, with D possibly matching TRBD2 (5 bases). The CDR3 runs 14 residues. The V and J ends lost 5 bases and 7 bases respectively, with 17 bases between them. CDR1 SSHAT and CDR2 FNYEAQ come from the germline V gene (reference sequence). The CDR3 DNA reads TGTGCCAGCAGCGAACCGGGCGGGCTCGGGACCCAGTACTTC. Protein product: CASSEPGGLGTQYF. Combining the CDR3 with reference TRBV7-7 and TRBJ2-5 gives the whole variable domain GAGVSQSPRYKVTKRGQDVTLRCDPISSHATLYWYQQALGQGPEFLTYFNYEAQPDKSGLPSDRFSAERPEGSISTLTIQRTEQRDSAMYRCASSEPGGLGTQYFGPGTRLLVL.

The chain has TRBV5-1 and TRBJ1-4; D is possibly TRBD1 (5 bases). Germline V gene data show CDR1 as SGHRS and CDR2 as YFSETQ. V lost 2 bases and J lost 8, with 16 bases in between. This CDR3 is 15 amino acids long. CDR3 region: CASSFLGTSGEKLFF. CDR3 nucleotides: TGCGCCAGCAGCTTCCTCGGGACCTCGGGAGAAAAACTGTTTTTT.

V usage is TRBV5-1 and J usage is TRBJ2-7, with D perhaps given as TRBD1 or TRBD2 (5 bases each). Germline V gives CDR1 SGHRS, CDR2 YFSETQ. This CDR3 spans 15 amino acids. V was trimmed by 1 base and J by 6 bases, leaving 17 bases between them. DNA for the CDR3: TGCGCCAGCAGCTTGAGCGGCAGGGAGTTAAGCGAGCAGTACTTC. Amino acids: CASSLSGRELSEQYF. The complete variable domain, with remaining parts taken from reference TRBV5-1 and TRBJ2-7, reads KAGVTQTPRYLIKTRGQQVTLSCSPISGHRSVSWYQQTPGQGLQFLFEYFSETQRNKGNFPGRFSGRQFSNSRSEMNVSTLELGDSALYLCASSLSGRELSEQYFGPGTRLTVT.

The chain links TRBV9 to TRBJ2-7; D remains ambiguous. Germline V gene data show CDR1 as SGDLS and CDR2 as YYNGEE. V was cut by 0 bases and J by 3 bases, with 7 bases left in between. CDR3 length: 13 amino acids. CDR3 bases: TGTGCCAGCAGCGTAGCTCAAGGCTACGAGCAGTACTTC. Residues: CASSVAQGYEQYF.

The CDR3 nucleotides read TGTGCCAGCAGTTCTCTGGGGGAAGCTAATGAAAAACTGTTTTTT. Its protein product is CASSSLGEANEKLFF. This chain links TRBV28 with TRBJ1-4; D possibly corresponds to TRBD1 (5 bases). Germline V lookup: CDR1 MDHEN, CDR2 SYDVKM. There are 15 residues in the CDR3. V was pared by 4 bases and J by 3 bases, with 12 bases between.

J is TRBJ2-4 and V is TRBV5-1, with D maybe TRBD2 (6 bases). V lost 4 bases and J 7 bases, leaving 15 bases between the germline ends. Looked up from germline, CDR1 is SGHRS and CDR2 is YFSETQ. The CDR3 runs to 14 residues. The DNA of the CDR3 is TGCGCCAGCAGCCCCGGACTACGGGCCAACATTCAGTACTTC. Its translation is CASSPGLRANIQYF.

CDR3 nucleotide sequence: TGTGCCAGCAGCCGGGAGGGAGATCGTGGCTACACCTTC. It specifies CASSREGDRGYTF. The chain carries TRBV27 and TRBJ1-2; D unresolved. This CDR3 region has 13 residues. The V end lost 6 bases, the J end lost 7 bases, and 15 bases lay between the germline ends. The germline V gene has CDR1 MNHEY and CDR2 SMNVEV (reference sequence).

A note on this clone: Distinct nucleotide sequences in the sample also encode this CDR3. The chain is built from TRBV28 and TRBJ2-7, with 8 bases fitting TRBD1. The germline CDR1 and CDR2 sequences are MDHEN and SYDVKM. The trim removed 5 bases at V and 4 bases at J, leaving 4 bases unmatched. This CDR3 is 13 amino acids long. CDR3: CASSLGTGYEQYF. The CDR3 nucleotides read TGTGCCAGCAGTCTAGGGACAGGTTACGAGCAGTACTTC.

The chain recombines TRBV4-1 with TRBJ1-1; unclear D gene. The CDR3 has 12 amino acids. Germline values: CDR1 MGHRA, CDR2 YSYEKL. The V end was cut by 4 bases, the J end by 1 base, with 4 bases between. The CDR3 DNA reads TGCGCCAGCAGCCGCGGGAACACTGAAGCTTTCTTT. It yields the protein CASSRGNTEAFF.

This chain uses TRBV7-6 with TRBJ2-5; 10 positions agree with TRBD2. The V gene end was trimmed by 3 bases and the J gene end by 1 base; junction bases not matched to a gene: 5. This CDR3 has 16 residues. CDR1 and CDR2 (germline): SGHVS, FNYEAQ. This CDR3 is CASSFGLAAFQETQYF. For the CDR3, the DNA is TGTGCCAGCAGCTTCGGACTAGCGGCCTTCCAAGAGACCCAGTACTTC. Supplemented by reference TRBV7-6 and TRBJ2-5, the full variable domain reads GAGVSQSPRYKVTKRGQDVALRCDPISGHVSLYWYRQALGQGPEFLTYFNYEAQQDKSGLPNDRFSAERPEGSISTLTIQRTEQRDSAMYRCASSFGLAAFQETQYFGPGTRLLVL.

This rearrangement joins TRBV11-2 to TRBJ2-2; D is unresolved. The V and J ends lost 4 bases and 3 bases respectively, with 6 bases between them. Germline V gives CDR1 SGHAT, CDR2 FQNNGV. The CDR3 sequence is 13 residues long. CDR3 region: CASSSDDTGELFF. The CDR3 DNA reads as TGTGCCAGCAGCTCTGACGACACCGGGGAGCTGTTTTTT.

DNA for the CDR3: TGTGCCAGCAGCCCCAGGGGGGGTGGGGAGCAGTACTTC. It yields the protein CASSPRGGGEQYF. This chain links TRBV7-2 with TRBJ2-7, with D perhaps given as TRBD1 or TRBD2 (7 bases each). Between the trimmed V and J ends, which lost 5 bases and 7 bases, there was a span of 15 bases. Germline lookup yields CDR1 SGHTA and CDR2 FQGNSA. The CDR3 totals 13 residues.

In regard to this clone: This sample includes further DNA sequences coding for the same CDR3. The chain uses TRBV5-1 and TRBJ2-2, with unresolved D. CDR3 size: 13 residues. Germline V lookup: CDR1 SGHRS, CDR2 YFSETQ. V lost 0 bases and J 5 bases, leaving 5 bases between the germline ends. The CDR3 here is CASSLEPTGELFF. In DNA, the CDR3 is TGCGCCAGCAGCTTGGAACCAACCGGGGAGCTGTTTTTT.

The chain links TRBV2 to TRBJ2-3, with TRBD2 identical over 13 bases. The CDR3 contains 20 residues. The germline gives CDR1 SNHLY, CDR2 FYNNEI. The J segment lost 1 base and the V segment lost 6 bases, leaving 16 bases of the junction unmatched. Written as DNA, the CDR3 is TGTGCCAGCAGGAAACCGGTGGGACTAGCGGGATTCTCCCGCACAGATACGCAGTATTTT. Amino acid sequence: CASRKPVGLAGFSRTDTQYF.

The CDR3 loop reads CASSSPRASLGNQPQHF. The DNA of the CDR3 is TGTGCCAGCAGCTCTCCGAGAGCCTCCCTGGGAAATCAGCCCCAGCATTTT. The rearrangement joins TRBV5-8 to TRBJ1-5; D is uncertain. The CDR3 contains 17 residues. Trimming left V 3 bases short and J 4 bases short, with 20 bases between. Germline CDR1 is SGHTS and CDR2 is YDEGEE.

This chain links TRBV6-4 with TRBJ2-7; D remains unclear. Germline V gene data show CDR1 as MRHNA and CDR2 as SNTAGT. The CDR3 is 15 amino acids. V lost 3 bases to trimming and J lost 3 bases, with 15 bases between them. In DNA form, the CDR3 reads TGTGCCAGCAGTGAGACTGAGCCCAACTACTACGAGCAGTACTTC. The encoded protein is CASSETEPNYYEQYF.

This clone was observed a single time. The chain combines TRBV7-6 with TRBJ2-2; 12 bases map to TRBD2. CDR3 size: 15 residues. Germline-derived CDR1 and CDR2 are SGHVS and FNYEAQ. V gave up 6 bases and J gave up 6 bases; unmatched junction bases: 5. The CDR3: CASRSGLAGPGELFF. CDR3 coding DNA: TGTGCCAGCAGATCAGGACTAGCGGGGCCCGGGGAGCTGTTTTTT.

This chain uses TRBV6-5 with TRBJ2-7; no clear D gene. Trimming stripped 6 bases from V and 0 bases from J, with 12 bases between. Looked up from germline, CDR1 is MNHEY and CDR2 is SVGAGI. This CDR3 has 14 amino acids. DNA for the CDR3: TGTGCCAGCAGCCGCAACGAACACTCCTACGAGCAGTACTTC. Translated, it gives CASSRNEHSYEQYF.

The rearrangement joins TRBV6-4 to TRBJ2-2; 11 bases map to TRBD2. CDR3 size: 15 residues. Looked up from germline, CDR1 is MRHNA and CDR2 is SNTAGT. J was trimmed by 6 bases and V by 4 bases; bases with no gene match: 4. The CDR3 protein is CASSALAGGAGELFF. CDR3 nucleotides: TGTGCCAGCAGTGCCCTAGCGGGAGGCGCCGGGGAGCTGTTTTTT.

The rearrangement uses TRBV10-2 and TRBJ2-3, with D unresolved. Per germline, CDR1 WSHSY and CDR2 SAAADI. This CDR3 has 12 residues. Deletions cut 10 bases from V and 3 bases from J, with 11 bases between. The CDR3 region has the DNA TGCGCCACCTGCCAGTTGACAGATACGCAGTATTTT. Translation: CATCQLTDTQYF.